The 11 T cell receptor beta chains below come from one sample, sequenced in a study of monozygotic twins with inflammatory bowel disease. TCRdb reprocessed the 5' RACE reads and reports one entry per CDR3 protein, with no DNA. This table lists approximately 160,000 distinct CDR3 sequences. The sample consisted of blood. Receptors originate from a human donor with ulcerative colitis or Crohn's disease, or a healthy co-twin of an affected twin (not recorded which).

This rearrangement joins TRBV20-1 to TRBJ2-7. This CDR3 has 14 amino acids. Germline CDR1 and CDR2: DFQATT and SNEGSKA (reference sequence). The CDR3 sequence is CSAMRLGGTYEQYF.

The chain has TRBV7-9 and TRBJ2-7; TCRdb's D call of TRBD1 is untestable without DNA. This CDR3 is 15 amino acids long. Germline CDR1 reads SEHNR; CDR2 reads FQNEAQ (reference sequence). This CDR3 is CASSLAGTPSYEQYF.

This chain joins TRBV18 and TRBJ2-5; TCRdb selects TRBD2, and the lack of DNA leaves this call unchecked. CDR1 is KGHSH, CDR2 LQKENI, per germline. The CDR3 totals 17 residues. CDR3 loop: CASSPERALLYQETQYF.

The J gene is TRBJ2-7, the V gene TRBV13; the D gene TCRdb calls, TRBD2, cannot be checked with no DNA. Germline V CDR1 and CDR2: PRHDT, FYEKMQ (reference sequence). This CDR3 region has 15 residues. The CDR3 here is CASSPIRDSIGEQYF.

This chain joins TRBV5-6 and TRBJ2-2; with no DNA, the TCRdb D assignment of TRBD1 cannot be verified. In germline, CDR1 is SGHDT, CDR2 YYEEEE. This CDR3 is 16 amino acids long. CDR3 sequence: CASSRLGQEWIGELFF.

The J gene is TRBJ2-7, the V gene TRBV29-1; there is no DNA to check the TCRdb D call of TRBD1. The CDR3 consists of 16 residues. Germline values: CDR1 SQVTM, CDR2 ANQGSEA. The CDR3 region is CSARTRTGGIFYEQYF.

CDR3 sequence: CSATRLAVNEQFF. The chain combines TRBV20-1 with TRBJ2-1; TCRdb's D gene call, TRBD2, goes unchecked for lack of DNA. The CDR3 is 13 residues long. Germline CDR1 reads DFQATT; CDR2 reads SNEGSKA (reference sequence).

This chain links TRBV5-1 with TRBJ2-2; TCRdb's D gene call, TRBD2, goes unchecked for lack of DNA. The CDR3 contains 20 residues. CDR1 is SGHRS and CDR2 is YFSETQ in the germline V gene. CDR3 amino acids: CASSFTSGLAIERNTGELFF.

The J gene is TRBJ1-3, the V gene TRBV5-6. Per germline, CDR1 SGHDT and CDR2 YYEEEE. This CDR3 region has 14 residues. The CDR3 reads CASAWWAVGNTIYF.

The chain has TRBV5-1 and TRBJ1-1; TCRdb reports TRBD1, a call that lacks DNA to check it against. This CDR3 has 17 residues. Germline CDR1 and CDR2: SGHRS and YFSETQ. The CDR3 sequence is CASSLVSGAGMNTEAFF.

The chain uses TRBV27 and TRBJ2-7; TCRdb's D call, TRBD1, is unchecked because there is no DNA. In germline, CDR1 is MNHEY, CDR2 SMNVEV (reference sequence). The CDR3 consists of 16 residues. The CDR3 sequence is CASSLGRQGASYEQYF.